This TCR beta chain was sequenced in a study of Ad26.COV2.S vaccination and SARS-CoV-2 variants. As for treatment: approximately 18 received Ad26.COV2.S at low or high dose, single or two shots; about 5 received placebo; per-sample allocation not given. Sampling occurred on day 63 after the first vaccine or placebo injection. Sequenced by immunoSEQ multiplex PCR; TCRdb stores in-frame clones only, minus some. The sample has a few hundred thousand clones, approximately 89% seen once. The specimen comprised peripheral blood, sampled in a trial of Ad26.COV2.S vaccine versus placebo. This sequence was found in a person between 18 and 65 years old who received the Ad26.COV2.S COVID-19 vaccine or a placebo.

CDR3 in amino acids: CASSDRGQNSPLHF. CDR3 DNA: TGTGCCAGCAGCGACAGGGGGCAAAATTCACCCCTCCACTTT. The genes are TRBV9 and TRBJ1-6; 9 bases match TRBD1. This CDR3 is 14 amino acids long. The germline CDR1 and CDR2 sequences are SGDLS and YYNGEE. Trimming at V came to 3 bases and at J to 7 bases, leaving 2 bases not matched to a gene.